The rows below give T cell receptor beta chains drawn from one sample of a study of blood T cell repertoires in COVID-19. The repertoire was sequenced with immunoSEQ multiplex PCR; TCRdb's copy has only in-frame clones and lacks some. The sample lists 220,000 or so clones, around 87% seen once, with less than 15% in the top ten. The sequenced sample was PBMCs or T cells enriched from blood (not recorded which). The source is a man aged 25 to 45 who had been exposed to COVID-19. The CDR3 runs from the conserved cysteine through the conserved F or W. A D gene is named only where the DNA matches it firmly. Size tells how often a clone was seen (once, few, many) or the class of an expanded clone, and some rows leave it out.

TRBJ2-5	TRBV5-1	NA	TRBD1	TGCGCCAGCAGCTTGGGTACAGGGGGGAGAGAGACCCAGTACTTC	CASSLGTGGRETQYF
TRBJ1-4	TRBV2	NA	NA	TGTGCCAGCAGTGATTCACGGTCAACTAATGAAAAACTGTTTTTT	CASSDSRSTNEKLFF
TRBJ2-2	TRBV4-1	few	NA	TGCGCCAGCAGCAACTACCTGAACACCGGGGAGCTGTTTTTT	CASSNYLNTGELFF
TRBJ2-7	TRBV11-2	NA	NA	TGTGCCAGCAGCTTGAACAGCCCGACCTACGAGCAGTACTTC	CASSLNSPTYEQYF
TRBJ2-7	TRBV27	few	TRBD2	TGTGCCAGCAGTTTATCCCCAGCGGGGGCCCTAGCGGAGCAGTACTTC	CASSLSPAGALAEQYF
TRBJ1-3	TRBV7-2	NA	NA	TGTGCCAGCAGCCCATTCACTGGAAACACCATATATTTT	CASSPFTGNTIYF
TRBJ1-2	TRBV2	NA	TRBD1	TGTGCCAGCAGTCCCCGACAGGGGGCGCTTGGCTACACCTTC	CASSPRQGALGYTF
TRBJ1-5	TRBV27	NA	NA	TGTGCCAGCAGTTTAGGAGGGGATCAGCCCCAGCATTTT	CASSLGGDQPQHF
TRBJ1-4	TRBV5-4	NA	TRBD1	TGTGCCAGCAGCTCCGGACAGGGGGATGAAAAACTGTTTTTT	CASSSGQGDEKLFF
TRBJ1-2	TRBV29-1	NA	TRBD1	TGCAGCGTCCGACAGGGTGGGGACTATGGCTACACCTTC	CSVRQGGDYGYTF
TRBJ1-5	TRBV12-3/TRBV12-4	NA	NA	TGTGCCAGCAGTTTAGCGCTCGGTCGGGCCCAGCATTTT	CASSLALGRAQHF
TRBJ1-2	TRBV27	NA	TRBD1	TGTGCCAGCAGTTTTGGGGCAGGGGGTTCGCAGGGCTACACCTTC	CASSFGAGGSQGYTF
TRBJ1-4	TRBV2	NA	NA	TGTGCCAGCAGTGGTGTCAGTTCGAATGAAAAACTGTTTTTT	CASSGVSSNEKLFF
TRBJ1-4	TRBV5-1	NA	TRBD1	TGCGCCAGCAGTTATGGACAGGGACGGGAAAAACTGTTTTTT	CASSYGQGREKLFF
TRBJ2-7	TRBV27	NA	TRBD1	TGTGCCAGCAGTTTAGGGACAGGGGCCTACGAGCAGTACTTC	CASSLGTGAYEQYF
TRBJ1-5	TRBV19	many	NA	TGTGCCAGTAGTATAGACAGGGGAAGACAGCCCCAGCATTTT	CASSIDRGRQPQHF
TRBJ2-2	TRBV10-3	NA	TRBD1	TGTGCCACCAGCGGGACAGGGGACACCGGGGAGCTGTTTTTT	CATSGTGDTGELFF
TRBJ1-5	TRBV6-5	NA	NA	TGTGCCAGCAGTCAGGGATCCCAGCCCCAGCATTTT	CASSQGSQPQHF
TRBJ1-1	TRBV19	NA	NA	TGTGCCAGTAGTATAGTAGACTGGAACACTGAAGCTTTCTTT	CASSIVDWNTEAFF
TRBJ1-5	TRBV5-6	NA	NA	TGTGCCAGCAGCCGACCGGGTGGCAATCAGCCCCAGCATTTT	CASSRPGGNQPQHF
TRBJ1-1	TRBV11-3	NA	NA	TGTGCCAGCAGCTTAGGGGGAGTCAACACTGAAGCTTTCTTT	CASSLGGVNTEAFF
TRBJ1-4	TRBV10-2	NA	NA	TGCGCCAGCAGTGAGTCCCCCGACTTCAGTGAATTTACTAATGAAAAACTGTTTTTT	CASSESPDFSEFTNEKLFF
TRBJ2-5	TRBV2	NA	NA	TGTGCCAGCAGTGATACCCTAGCTGGTAGAGAGACCCAGTACTTC	CASSDTLAGRETQYF
TRBJ2-7	TRBV5-4	NA	TRBD2	TGTGCCAGCGGCAATAGCGGGGGGGCGTGGGAGCAGTACTTC	CASGNSGGAWEQYF
TRBJ1-4	TRBV19	NA	NA	TGTGCCAGTAGTATTAATGGTCCCGAGATTGCAACTAATGAAAAACTGTTTTTT	CASSINGPEIATNEKLFF
TRBJ2-1	TRBV11-2	NA	TRBD2	TGTGCCAGCAGCTTAGTTTTGGCTAGCGGCGCTGGGGAGCAGTTCTTC	CASSLVLASGAGEQFF
TRBJ1-2	TRBV5-1	NA	TRBD1	TGCGCCAGCAGCCCCGGAACAGGGGGCAACGGGAACTATGGCTACACCTTC	CASSPGTGGNGNYGYTF
TRBJ2-7	TRBV12-3/TRBV12-4	NA	NA	TGTGCCAGCATGCGGGACGTACTCTACGAGCAGTACTTC	CASMRDVLYEQYF
TRBJ2-1	TRBV13	NA	TRBD1	TGTGCCAGCAGCTATGACAGGGAGTATGAGCAGTTCTTC	CASSYDREYEQFF
TRBJ2-2	TRBV6-7	NA	TRBD1	TGTGCCAGCAGTCCCTCGCACCGGGACAGCGGCGGGGAGCTGTTTTTT	CASSPSHRDSGGELFF
TRBJ1-5	TRBV2	NA	NA	TGTGCCAGCAAGGGGAATAGCAATCAGCCCCAGCATTTT	CASKGNSNQPQHF
TRBJ2-2	TRBV6-5	NA	NA	TGTGCCAGCAGCTCCCTCGTTGGGGAGCTGTTTTTT	CASSSLVGELFF
TRBJ2-1	TRBV2	NA	NA	TGTGCCAGCGGACTTGGGAATGAGCAGTTCTTC	CASGLGNEQFF
TRBJ2-7	TRBV5-6	NA	NA	TGTGCCAGCAGCTCGGGGTTTGGGGTCTACGAGCAGTACTTC	CASSSGFGVYEQYF
TRBJ1-6	TRBV30	NA	NA	NA	CACTSRGPNSPLHF
TRBJ1-4	TRBV11-2	NA	NA	TGTGCCAGCAGCTTAGATGGAGGCCACGGGGAAAAACTGTTTTTT	CASSLDGGHGEKLFF
TRBJ1-4	TRBV3-1/TRBV3-2	NA	NA	TGTGCCAGCAGCCAAGGTTTGGGAGGGGTTGAAAAACTGTTTTTT	CASSQGLGGVEKLFF
TRBJ2-3	TRBV9	NA	TRBD1	TGTGCCAGCAGCGCAGGACAGGACGCAGATACGCAGTATTTT	CASSAGQDADTQYF
TRBJ1-4	TRBV11-2	NA	TRBD1	TGTGCCAGCAGCTTAGATGGGGGACAGGGGACAAAACTGTTTTTT	CASSLDGGQGTKLFF
TRBJ2-6	TRBV5-4	NA	TRBD1	TGTGCCAGCAGACCGGGACAGACAGGAGGGGCCAACGTCCTGACTTTC	CASRPGQTGGANVLTF
TRBJ2-7	TRBV29-1	NA	NA	TGCAGCGCAGTGGGGGCATTCGGTTCCTACGAGCAGTACTTC	CSAVGAFGSYEQYF
TRBJ1-2	TRBV29-1	NA	TRBD1	TGCAGCGTCAACTCAGGGGGTTGGGGCGATGGCTACACCTTC	CSVNSGGWGDGYTF
TRBJ2-1	TRBV6-4	NA	NA	TGTGCCAGCAGTGACACTCACAATGAGCAGTTCTTC	CASSDTHNEQFF
TRBJ1-1	TRBV27	NA	NA	TGTGCCAGCAGTCAGGGGTTGTTTGGGAACACTGAAGCTTTCTTT	CASSQGLFGNTEAFF
TRBJ1-6	TRBV28	NA	TRBD1	TGTGCCAGTTGGGACAGCGGAAATTCACCCCTCCACTTT	CASWDSGNSPLHF